The 8 T cell receptor beta chains listed next were all sequenced from one sample in a study of CD8 T cells in ankylosing spondylitis. TCRdb re-analysed the 5' RACE reads in MiXCR, keeping a single row per CDR3 protein. Of some 130,000 distinct CDR3 sequences in the sample, about an eighth were seen once. Sequences were obtained from blood, either unsorted or a sorted T cell fraction (not recorded which). The receptors were sampled from a female donor with ankylosing spondylitis or in good health (not recorded which).

This clonotype has at least ten counts. The chain joins TRBV7-9 to TRBJ1-1, with D possibly being TRBD1 (6 bases). Germline loops: CDR1 SEHNR, CDR2 FQNEAQ (reference sequence). The CDR3 is 14 amino acids. Deletions cut 1 base from V and 6 bases from J, with 12 bases between. Written as DNA, the CDR3 is TGTGCCAGCAGCTTAGTAGGGGGACGGCCTGAAGCTTTCTTT. Amino acids: CASSLVGGRPEAFF. Full variable domain (missing parts from reference TRBV7-9 and TRBJ1-1): DTGVSQNPRHKITKRGQNVTFRCDPISEHNRLYWYRQTLGQGPEFLTYFQNEAQLEKSRLLSDRFSAERPKGSFSTLEIQRTEQGDSAMYLCASSLVGGRPEAFFGQGTRLTVV.

Ten or more counts support this clonotype. This chain uses TRBV19 with TRBJ2-2, with D uncertain. Trimming removed 3 bases from V and 0 bases from J, with 5 bases in between. This CDR3 region has 14 residues. From germline, CDR1 is LNHDA and CDR2 SQIVND (reference sequence). Here the CDR3 reads CASSISANTGELFF. The CDR3 coding sequence is TGTGCCAGTAGTATTTCAGCGAACACCGGGGAGCTGTTTTTT.

This clonotype was detected many times. This chain uses TRBV29-1 with TRBJ2-2; 12 bases map to TRBD1. The junction had 8 bases not matched to a gene; V was cut back by 4 bases and J by 2 bases. The CDR3 length is 17 residues. CDR1 is SQVTM, CDR2 ANQGSEA, per germline. CDR3 protein: CSVVWDRGPFNTGELFF. In nucleotides, the CDR3 is TGCAGCGTTGTGTGGGACAGGGGGCCCTTCAACACCGGGGAGCTGTTTTTT.

This clonotype was seen repeatedly, ten times or more. This chain connects TRBV11-2 to TRBJ2-4; TRBD2 matches 9 bases. CDR1 SGHAT and CDR2 FQNNGV come from the germline V gene. The CDR3 loop spans 15 amino acids. With 0 bases clipped from V and 8 bases from J, the junction kept 5 bases outside the gene matches. CDR3 sequence (DNA): TGTGCCAGCAGCTTAGAGGGACTAGCCCCGGACATTCAGTACTTC. Its translation is CASSLEGLAPDIQYF.

This clonotype has ten or more counts. The chain uses TRBV4-1 and TRBJ2-3, with D tentatively TRBD2 (6 bases). Trimming cost V 5 bases and J 0 bases, with 15 bases left between them. The CDR3 covers 16 residues. CDR1 and CDR2 from the germline V gene are MGHRA and YSYEKL. The CDR3 DNA sequence: TGCGCCAGCAGCGGTCGATTAGGGACTAGCACAGATACGCAGTATTTT. It codes for CASSGRLGTSTDTQYF.

This clonotype was detected many times. The chain joins TRBV11-3 to TRBJ1-6; a weak D match, TRBD1 (5 bases). Germline loops: CDR1 SGHNT, CDR2 YENEEA. The CDR3 is 15 amino acids. V gave up 5 bases and J gave up 7 bases, with 15 bases separating them. The CDR3 sequence is CASSKDQGGNSPLHF. The CDR3 region has the DNA TGTGCCAGCAGCAAAGACCAGGGTGGGAATTCACCCCTCCACTTT.

This clonotype was counted ten times or more. This chain uses TRBV5-1 with TRBJ2-1; D assignment may be TRBD1 or TRBD2 (5 bases each). The ends were cut back, 0 bases at V and 2 bases at J, with 6 bases in the middle. Germline V gene data show CDR1 as SGHRS and CDR2 as YFSETQ. CDR3 length: 14 residues. In DNA form, the CDR3 reads TGCGCCAGCAGCTTGGGGGACCCCTACAATGAGCAGTTCTTC. Protein sequence: CASSLGDPYNEQFF.

This clonotype has ten or more counts. The CDR3: CASSPRRASTEAFF. The CDR3 bases are TGTGCCAGTAGTCCACGCAGGGCGAGTACTGAAGCTTTCTTT. The genes are TRBV19 and TRBJ1-1; D possibly corresponds to TRBD1 (5 bases). V gave up 5 bases and J gave up 5 bases, with 15 bases separating them. From germline, CDR1 is LNHDA and CDR2 SQIVND (reference sequence). The CDR3 has 14 residues.